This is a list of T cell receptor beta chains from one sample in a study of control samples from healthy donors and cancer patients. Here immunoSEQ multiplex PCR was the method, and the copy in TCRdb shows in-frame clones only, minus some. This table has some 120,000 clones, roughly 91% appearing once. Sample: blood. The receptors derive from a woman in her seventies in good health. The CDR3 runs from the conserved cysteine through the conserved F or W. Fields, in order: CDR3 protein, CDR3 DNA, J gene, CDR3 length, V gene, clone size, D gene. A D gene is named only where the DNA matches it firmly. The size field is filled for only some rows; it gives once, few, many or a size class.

CASSMGLWSNQPQHF | TGTGCCAGTAGTATGGGGTTATGGAGCAATCAGCCCCAGCATTTT | TRBJ1-5 | 15 | TRBV19 | few | -
CASSPDGGSGNTIYF | TGTGCCAGCAGCCCCGATGGGGGCTCTGGAAACACCATATATTTT | TRBJ1-3 | 15 | TRBV2 | - | -
CASSQEGGAEGYTF | TGTGCCAGCAGCCAAGAGGGGGGAGCCGAGGGCTACACCTTC | TRBJ1-2 | 14 | TRBV3-1/TRBV3-2 | - | -
CASSHGLYTGELFF | TGTGCCAGCAGCCACGGGCTATACACCGGGGAGCTGTTTTTT | TRBJ2-2 | 14 | TRBV7-2 | - | -
CASREGFGYTF | TGTGCCAGCAGAGAGGGGTTTGGCTACACCTTC | TRBJ1-2 | 11 | TRBV12-3/TRBV12-4 | - | -
CASSGGRGTYEQYF | TGTGCCAGCAGCGGGGGGAGAGGGACCTACGAGCAGTACTTC | TRBJ2-7 | 14 | TRBV6-5 | - | TRBD2
CAISEKTEQYF | TGTGCCATCAGTGAGAAGACGGAGCAGTACTTC | TRBJ2-7 | 11 | TRBV10-3 | once | -
CASSPNAYEQYF | TGTGCCAGCTCACCCAATGCCTACGAGCAGTACTTC | TRBJ2-7 | 12 | TRBV18 | - | -
CASSLAVYSPLHF | TGTGCCAGCAGCTTAGCAGTGTATTCACCCCTCCACTTT | TRBJ1-6 | 13 | TRBV7-2 | - | -
CASSQDGGPAGANVLTF | TGTGCCAGCAGCCAAGACGGGGGGCCCGCTGGGGCCAACGTCCTGACTTTC | TRBJ2-6 | 17 | TRBV4-2 | - | -
CASSIDGTYGYTF | TGTGCCAGTAGTATAGACGGGACCTATGGCTACACCTTC | TRBJ1-2 | 13 | TRBV19 | - | -
CASSTIDRGLNSPLHF | TGTGCCAGTAGTACAATCGACAGGGGGCTTAATTCACCCCTCCACTTT | TRBJ1-6 | 16 | TRBV19 | - | TRBD1
CASSQGQPNTEAFF | TGCGCCAGCAGCCAAGGACAGCCGAACACTGAAGCTTTCTTT | TRBJ1-1 | 14 | TRBV4-1 | once | -
CASIGEANTEAFF | TGTGCCAGCATAGGAGAGGCGAACACTGAAGCTTTCTTT | TRBJ1-1 | 13 | TRBV7-9 | - | -
CASSLAIGVNYGYTF | TGTGCCAGCAGCTTAGCGATAGGGGTCAACTATGGCTACACCTTC | TRBJ1-2 | 15 | TRBV7-9 | - | -
CASSPTQGRAGYTF | TGTGCCAGCAGCCCTACACAGGGGAGGGCTGGCTACACCTTC | TRBJ1-2 | 14 | TRBV25-1 | - | TRBD1
CASTGGYEQYF | TGTGCCTCCACAGGGGGCTACGAGCAGTACTTC | TRBJ2-7 | 11 | TRBV19 | - | TRBD1
CASSTRSHTGELFF | TGTGCCAGCAGCACCCGGAGCCACACCGGGGAGCTGTTTTTT | TRBJ2-2 | 14 | TRBV7-2 | - | -
CASSLVGASNEKLFF | TGCGCCAGCAGCTTGGTCGGGGCTTCTAATGAAAAACTGTTTTTT | TRBJ1-4 | 15 | TRBV5-1 | once | -
CASSGLLASGGETQYF | TGTGCCAGCAGTGGGCTCTTGGCGAGCGGGGGTGAGACCCAGTACTTC | TRBJ2-5 | 16 | TRBV2 | - | TRBD2
CASSEFGSSGNTIYF | TGCGCCAGCAGTGAGTTTGGCAGTTCTGGAAACACCATATATTTT | TRBJ1-3 | 15 | TRBV10-1 | - | -
CASSPGRTSNTDTQYF | TGTGCCAGCAGTCCCGGGCGGACATCTAACACAGATACGCAGTATTTT | TRBJ2-3 | 16 | TRBV6-6 | once | -
CASRLFHTGFKDQPQHF | TGCGCCAGCAGACTCTTCCACACAGGCTTTAAGGATCAGCCCCAGCATTTT | TRBJ1-5 | 17 | TRBV23-1 | - | -
CASKRQGNTEAFF | TGTGCCAGCAAACGTCAGGGCAACACTGAAGCTTTCTTT | TRBJ1-1 | 13 | TRBV6-5 | - | -
CASSLDRNTEAFF | TGTGCCAGCAGCTTAGATAGGAACACTGAAGCTTTCTTT | TRBJ1-1 | 13 | TRBV11-3 | once | -
CATQVGTEAFF | TGTGCCACCCAGGTGGGAACTGAAGCTTTCTTT | TRBJ1-1 | 11 | TRBV2 | once | -
CASARGVNYGYTF | TGCGCCAGCGCAAGAGGGGTTAACTATGGCTACACCTTC | TRBJ1-2 | 13 | TRBV10-2 | - | -
CASSRERTAYNEQFF | TGTGCCAGCAGCCGAGAGAGGACAGCCTACAATGAGCAGTTCTTC | TRBJ2-1 | 15 | TRBV11-2 | - | -
CASSQLGCGYEQYF | TGCGCCAGCAGTCAATTGGGCTGCGGGTACGAGCAGTACTTC | TRBJ2-7 | 14 | TRBV23-1 | once | -
CASSRDRMNTEAFF | TGTGCCAGTAGTCGGGACAGGATGAACACTGAAGCTTTCTTT | TRBJ1-1 | 14 | TRBV19 | - | TRBD1